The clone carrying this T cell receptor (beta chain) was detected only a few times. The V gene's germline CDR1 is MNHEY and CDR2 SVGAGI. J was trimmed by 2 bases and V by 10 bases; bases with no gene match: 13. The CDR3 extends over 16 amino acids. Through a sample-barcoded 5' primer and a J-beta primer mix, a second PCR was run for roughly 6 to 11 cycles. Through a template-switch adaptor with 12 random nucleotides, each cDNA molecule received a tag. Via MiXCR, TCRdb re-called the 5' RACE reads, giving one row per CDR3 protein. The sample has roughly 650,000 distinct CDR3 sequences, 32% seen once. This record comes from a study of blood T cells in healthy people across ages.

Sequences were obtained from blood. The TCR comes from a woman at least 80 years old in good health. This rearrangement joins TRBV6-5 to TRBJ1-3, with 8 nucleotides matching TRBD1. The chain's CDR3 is CATRGGDRGAGNTIYF. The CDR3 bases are TGTGCCACCCGGGGCGGTGACAGGGGCGCTGGAAACACCATATATTTT.